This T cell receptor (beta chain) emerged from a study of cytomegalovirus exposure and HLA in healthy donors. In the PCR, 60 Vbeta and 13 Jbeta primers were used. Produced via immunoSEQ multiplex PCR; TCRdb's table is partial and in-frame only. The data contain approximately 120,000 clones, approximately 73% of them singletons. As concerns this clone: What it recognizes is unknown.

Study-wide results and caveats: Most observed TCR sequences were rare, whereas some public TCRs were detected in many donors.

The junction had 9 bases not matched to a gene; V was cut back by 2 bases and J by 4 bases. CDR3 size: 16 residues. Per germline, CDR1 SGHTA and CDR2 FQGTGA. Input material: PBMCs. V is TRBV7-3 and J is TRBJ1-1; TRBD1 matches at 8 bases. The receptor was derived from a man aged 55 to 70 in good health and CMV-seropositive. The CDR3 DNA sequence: TGTGCCAGCAGCTTAGTCCCCGGACAGGGAGGCACTGAAGCTTTCTTT. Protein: CASSLVPGQGGTEAFF. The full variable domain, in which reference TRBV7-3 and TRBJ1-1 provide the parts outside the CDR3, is GAGVSQTPSNKVTEKGKYVELRCDPISGHTALYWYRQSLGQGPEFLIYFQGTGAADDSGLPNDRFFAVRPEGSVSTLKIQRTERGDSAVYLCASSLVPGQGGTEAFFGQGTRLTVV.